This TCR beta chain was retrieved from a study of cytomegalovirus exposure and HLA in healthy donors. Study background: Per a later analysis, the approximately 600 first-cohort and approximately 120 validation repertoires shared one platform.

There are 14 residues in the CDR3. The V gene's germline CDR1 is SGHAT and CDR2 FQNNGV. Unmatched junction bases numbered 4, after V lost 1 base and J lost 9 bases. Libraries were prepared by immunoSEQ multiplex PCR; TCRdb keeps only in-frame clonotypes and omits some of them. Found here are 90,000 or so clones, around 84% of them singletons; the top ten hold approximately 22%. This chain joins TRBV11-2 and TRBJ2-1; TRBD2 agrees at 9 bases. The TCR originated in a man between 18 and 29 years old in good health and CMV-seropositive. Sequenced sample: PBMCs. DNA for the CDR3: TGTGCCAGCAGCTTAGTGGCGGGAGGGGGTGAGCAGTTCTTC. Protein sequence: CASSLVAGGGEQFF.